A selection of T cell receptor beta chains follows, all from one sample in a study of blood T cell repertoires in COVID-19. The assay was immunoSEQ multiplex PCR, and TCRdb's table has in-frame clones only and misses some. Of over 85,000 clones in the sample, 60% to 80% were seen once. The sequenced sample was peripheral blood. All receptors derive from a woman older than 75 with active or convalescent COVID-19. Both conserved end residues are part of each CDR3. D genes are given only for firm matches. Part of the rows lack a size; the others show once, few, many or a class for expanded clones.

j_call: TRBJ2-7; clone_size: -; cdr3_length: 16; v_call: TRBV6-1; d_call: TRBD1; cdr3_nt: TGTGCCAGCAGTGAATACAGACAGGGGCGACTAGACGAGCAGTACTTC; cdr3_aa: CASSEYRQGRLDEQYF
j_call: TRBJ2-1; clone_size: -; cdr3_length: 16; v_call: TRBV5-1; d_call: TRBD2; cdr3_nt: TGCGCCAGCACCTACGGGGCGGGAGGGTCCTACAATGAGCAGTTCTTC; cdr3_aa: CASTYGAGGSYNEQFF
j_call: TRBJ2-1; clone_size: -; cdr3_length: 14; v_call: TRBV3-1/TRBV3-2; d_call: TRBD2; cdr3_nt: TGTGCCAGCAGTAAGCGGGAGGGGAGTAATGAGCAGTTCTTC; cdr3_aa: CASSKREGSNEQFF
j_call: TRBJ2-7; clone_size: -; cdr3_length: 12; v_call: TRBV29-1; d_call: -; cdr3_nt: TGCAGCGCCAGGACAGAGGCGTACGAGCAGTACTTC; cdr3_aa: CSARTEAYEQYF
j_call: TRBJ2-1; clone_size: -; cdr3_length: 14; v_call: TRBV5-4; d_call: TRBD2; cdr3_nt: TGTGCCAGCAGCCCGGGACTAGCGTCCAATGAGCAGTTCTTC; cdr3_aa: CASSPGLASNEQFF
j_call: TRBJ2-3; clone_size: -; cdr3_length: 15; v_call: TRBV10-3; d_call: -; cdr3_nt: TGTGCCATCAGTGAGCGGGGTGGTAGCACAGATACGCAGTATTTT; cdr3_aa: CAISERGGSTDTQYF
j_call: TRBJ2-7; clone_size: -; cdr3_length: 14; v_call: TRBV28; d_call: TRBD1; cdr3_nt: TGTGCCAGCAGTTTCGCGACAGGGGTCTACGAGCAGTACTTC; cdr3_aa: CASSFATGVYEQYF
j_call: TRBJ2-7; clone_size: -; cdr3_length: 14; v_call: TRBV4-3; d_call: TRBD1; cdr3_nt: TGCGCCAGCAGCCAAGGGGGACAGGGCTACGAGCAGTACTTC; cdr3_aa: CASSQGGQGYEQYF
j_call: TRBJ2-3; clone_size: -; cdr3_length: 16; v_call: TRBV9; d_call: TRBD2; cdr3_nt: TGTGCCAGCAGCGTAGAGGCGGGAGTGGGGACAGATACGCAGTATTTT; cdr3_aa: CASSVEAGVGTDTQYF
j_call: TRBJ2-5; clone_size: many; cdr3_length: 13; v_call: TRBV2; d_call: TRBD2; cdr3_nt: TGTGCCAGCATACCGGGAGGTTATGAGACCCAGTACTTC; cdr3_aa: CASIPGGYETQYF
j_call: TRBJ2-1; clone_size: few; cdr3_length: 13; v_call: TRBV12-3/TRBV12-4; d_call: -; cdr3_nt: TGTGCCAGCAGTCCAGCTAGCTCCGATGAGCAGTTCTTC; cdr3_aa: CASSPASSDEQFF
j_call: TRBJ1-6; clone_size: -; cdr3_length: 16; v_call: TRBV6-6; d_call: -; cdr3_nt: TGTGCCAGCAAGGTGACATCCCACTCCTATAATTCACCCCTCCACTTT; cdr3_aa: CASKVTSHSYNSPLHF
j_call: TRBJ1-1; clone_size: few; cdr3_length: 15; v_call: TRBV11-2; d_call: TRBD1; cdr3_nt: TGTGCCAGCAGCTTAGGGGACAGGATGAACACTGAAGCTTTCTTT; cdr3_aa: CASSLGDRMNTEAFF
j_call: TRBJ1-4; clone_size: once; cdr3_length: 15; v_call: TRBV7-9; d_call: -; cdr3_nt: TGTGCCAGCAGCTTAGTGAGGCGAGAGGGTGAAAAACTGTTTTTT; cdr3_aa: CASSLVRREGEKLFF
j_call: TRBJ1-2; clone_size: -; cdr3_length: 15; v_call: TRBV5-4; d_call: TRBD1; cdr3_nt: TGTGCCAGCAGCATGGGATCAGGGGGCATCTATGGCTACACCTTC; cdr3_aa: CASSMGSGGIYGYTF
j_call: TRBJ2-7; clone_size: -; cdr3_length: 14; v_call: TRBV5-4; d_call: TRBD1; cdr3_nt: TGTGCCAGCAGCTCCCCGGGACAGTCCTACGAGCAGTACTTC; cdr3_aa: CASSSPGQSYEQYF
j_call: TRBJ2-3; clone_size: -; cdr3_length: 15; v_call: TRBV24-1; d_call: TRBD2; cdr3_nt: TGTGCCACCACCGACCCAGCGGGAGGCACAGATACGCAGTATTTT; cdr3_aa: CATTDPAGGTDTQYF
j_call: TRBJ2-3; clone_size: -; cdr3_length: 13; v_call: TRBV30; d_call: -; cdr3_nt: TGTGCCTGGAGTGTAAACGACAGATCTACGCAGTATTTT; cdr3_aa: CAWSVNDRSTQYF
j_call: TRBJ2-5; clone_size: -; cdr3_length: 14; v_call: TRBV28; d_call: TRBD2; cdr3_nt: TGTGCCAGCAGCCTAGCGGGAGTGTTGGAGACCCAGTACTTC; cdr3_aa: CASSLAGVLETQYF
j_call: TRBJ2-7; clone_size: -; cdr3_length: 15; v_call: TRBV28; d_call: TRBD2; cdr3_nt: TGTGCCAGCAGCGGAGCGGCTAGCGGATACTACGAGCAGTACTTC; cdr3_aa: CASSGAASGYYEQYF
j_call: TRBJ2-7; clone_size: -; cdr3_length: 15; v_call: TRBV6-6; d_call: TRBD1; cdr3_nt: TGTGCCAGCAGTTACTCACCGGGACAGGGCTACGAGCAGTACTTC; cdr3_aa: CASSYSPGQGYEQYF
j_call: TRBJ2-1; clone_size: few; cdr3_length: 15; v_call: TRBV7-2; d_call: TRBD2; cdr3_nt: TGTGCCAGCAGCCCGACTAGCGGGCCTTACAATGAGCAGTTCTTC; cdr3_aa: CASSPTSGPYNEQFF
j_call: TRBJ1-1; clone_size: -; cdr3_length: 13; v_call: TRBV29-1; d_call: -; cdr3_nt: TGCAGCGTTGAAGGACAGCCGAACACTGAAGCTTTCTTT; cdr3_aa: CSVEGQPNTEAFF
j_call: TRBJ2-5; clone_size: -; cdr3_length: 16; v_call: TRBV7-8; d_call: TRBD2; cdr3_nt: TGTGCCAGCAGCATAGCGGGAGCGGCGTTTGGGAAGACCCAGTACTTC; cdr3_aa: CASSIAGAAFGKTQYF
j_call: TRBJ2-1; clone_size: -; cdr3_length: 17; v_call: TRBV4-3; d_call: TRBD2; cdr3_nt: TGCGCCAGCAGCCACGGGGCGGGGCGGGGGGCCTACAATGAGCAGTTCTTC; cdr3_aa: CASSHGAGRGAYNEQFF
j_call: TRBJ1-2; clone_size: -; cdr3_length: 14; v_call: TRBV6-1; d_call: -; cdr3_nt: TGTGCCAGCAGTGAAGTCGGGGAACCTTATGGCTACACCTTC; cdr3_aa: CASSEVGEPYGYTF
j_call: TRBJ1-2; clone_size: -; cdr3_length: 18; v_call: TRBV4-3; d_call: TRBD1; cdr3_nt: TGCGCCAGCAGCCAAGAGGGACAGGGGCTCCTAACGGTCTATGGCTACACCTTC; cdr3_aa: CASSQEGQGLLTVYGYTF
j_call: TRBJ1-4; clone_size: -; cdr3_length: 15; v_call: TRBV28; d_call: -; cdr3_nt: TGTGCCAGCAGTCGCCCCCTTACAGCTAATGAAAAACTGTTTTTT; cdr3_aa: CASSRPLTANEKLFF
j_call: TRBJ1-1; clone_size: -; cdr3_length: 13; v_call: TRBV5-6; d_call: -; cdr3_nt: TGTGCCAGCAGCTTTTACAGGAACACTGAAGCTTTCTTT; cdr3_aa: CASSFYRNTEAFF
j_call: TRBJ2-1; clone_size: -; cdr3_length: 14; v_call: TRBV4-2; d_call: -; cdr3_nt: TGTGCCAGCAGCCAAGGTCCCGTAGGGGATGAGCAGTTCTTC; cdr3_aa: CASSQGPVGDEQFF
j_call: TRBJ2-3; clone_size: -; cdr3_length: 17; v_call: TRBV18; d_call: TRBD2; cdr3_nt: TGTGCCAGCTCATCCGGGACTAGCGGGAGTGGAACAGATACGCAGTATTTT; cdr3_aa: CASSSGTSGSGTDTQYF
j_call: TRBJ2-7; clone_size: -; cdr3_length: 13; v_call: TRBV6-4; d_call: -; cdr3_nt: TGTGCCAGCAGTGCCCAGGGGGGTTACGAGCAGTACTTC; cdr3_aa: CASSAQGGYEQYF
j_call: TRBJ1-5; clone_size: -; cdr3_length: 13; v_call: TRBV27; d_call: -; cdr3_nt: TGTGCCAGCAGTTCAGGGTACAACCAGCCCCAGCATTTT; cdr3_aa: CASSSGYNQPQHF
j_call: TRBJ2-3; clone_size: few; cdr3_length: 15; v_call: TRBV11-3; d_call: TRBD2; cdr3_nt: TGTGCCAGCAGCCAAGGACTAGCGGGATCCCATACGCAGTATTTT; cdr3_aa: CASSQGLAGSHTQYF
j_call: TRBJ2-7; clone_size: -; cdr3_length: 15; v_call: TRBV29-1; d_call: TRBD2; cdr3_nt: TGCAGCGCCCAGAGACTAGCGGGACGCTCCTACGAGCAGTACTTC; cdr3_aa: CSAQRLAGRSYEQYF
j_call: TRBJ2-1; clone_size: -; cdr3_length: 15; v_call: TRBV4-2; d_call: TRBD1; cdr3_nt: TGTGCCAGCAGCCATGCGACAGGGAGATACAATGAGCAGTTCTTC; cdr3_aa: CASSHATGRYNEQFF
j_call: TRBJ2-5; clone_size: -; cdr3_length: 15; v_call: TRBV18; d_call: TRBD1; cdr3_nt: TGTGCCAGCTCACCCGGGACAGGAACGAGGGAGACCCAGTACTTC; cdr3_aa: CASSPGTGTRETQYF
j_call: TRBJ2-7; clone_size: -; cdr3_length: 15; v_call: TRBV7-9; d_call: TRBD1; cdr3_nt: TGTGCCAGCAGCTGGGGACAGGCCTTTACCTACGAGCAGTACTTC; cdr3_aa: CASSWGQAFTYEQYF
j_call: TRBJ2-7; clone_size: -; cdr3_length: 15; v_call: TRBV6-1; d_call: TRBD2; cdr3_nt: TGTGCCAGCAGTGAACTAGCGGGAGATGTGGGCGAGCAGTACTTC; cdr3_aa: CASSELAGDVGEQYF
j_call: TRBJ2-7; clone_size: -; cdr3_length: 13; v_call: TRBV6-6; d_call: -; cdr3_nt: TGTGCCAGCAGTCCCGGGACAACCTACGAGCAGTACTTC; cdr3_aa: CASSPGTTYEQYF
j_call: TRBJ1-2; clone_size: few; cdr3_length: 13; v_call: TRBV9; d_call: TRBD1; cdr3_nt: TGTGCCAGCAGCCCCAGGGGGAGCTATGGCTACACCTTC; cdr3_aa: CASSPRGSYGYTF
j_call: TRBJ1-1; clone_size: -; cdr3_length: 14; v_call: TRBV9; d_call: -; cdr3_nt: TGTGCCAGCAGCGTAGGGGAGGTGAACACTGAAGCTTTCTTT; cdr3_aa: CASSVGEVNTEAFF
j_call: TRBJ1-4; clone_size: -; cdr3_length: 14; v_call: TRBV15; d_call: -; cdr3_nt: TGTGCCACCAACAAAGGGGGTTTTCTTGAAAAACTGTTTTTT; cdr3_aa: CATNKGGFLEKLFF
j_call: TRBJ2-5; clone_size: -; cdr3_length: 13; v_call: TRBV7-2; d_call: TRBD1; cdr3_nt: TGTGCCAGCAGCGGGGACAGGGAAGAGACCCAGTACTTC; cdr3_aa: CASSGDREETQYF
j_call: TRBJ1-6; clone_size: -; cdr3_length: 15; v_call: TRBV5-5; d_call: TRBD1; cdr3_nt: TGTGCCAGCAGTCAACTCGGGACAGTGCATTCACCCCTCCACTTT; cdr3_aa: CASSQLGTVHSPLHF
j_call: TRBJ2-1; clone_size: -; cdr3_length: 17; v_call: TRBV4-3; d_call: TRBD2; cdr3_nt: TGCGCCAGCAGCCAAGATGTGGCCAGCGGGAGCAAGAATGAGCAGTTCTTC; cdr3_aa: CASSQDVASGSKNEQFF
j_call: TRBJ1-1; clone_size: -; cdr3_length: 15; v_call: TRBV9; d_call: -; cdr3_nt: TGTGCCAGCAGCGTAGGCCTTCTAATGAACACTGAAGCTTTCTTT; cdr3_aa: CASSVGLLMNTEAFF
j_call: TRBJ2-7; clone_size: few; cdr3_length: 14; v_call: TRBV6-6; d_call: -; cdr3_nt: TGTGCCAGCAGTTACTCGTCCAGGGGATACGAGCAGTACTTC; cdr3_aa: CASSYSSRGYEQYF
j_call: TRBJ2-1; clone_size: once; cdr3_length: 16; v_call: TRBV3-1/TRBV3-2; d_call: TRBD2; cdr3_nt: TGTGCCAGCAGCCTCGAACTAGCGGGCTTCTACAATGAGCAGTTCTTC; cdr3_aa: CASSLELAGFYNEQFF
j_call: TRBJ2-5; clone_size: -; cdr3_length: 15; v_call: TRBV28; d_call: TRBD2; cdr3_nt: TGTGCCAGCAGTGAACTAGCGGGAGGTGGAGAGACCCAGTACTTC; cdr3_aa: CASSELAGGGETQYF
j_call: TRBJ2-7; clone_size: -; cdr3_length: 14; v_call: TRBV14; d_call: -; cdr3_nt: TGTGCCAGCAGCCAAATGGACAGCCACTACGAGCAGTACTTC; cdr3_aa: CASSQMDSHYEQYF
j_call: TRBJ2-1; clone_size: -; cdr3_length: 17; v_call: TRBV11-2; d_call: TRBD2; cdr3_nt: TGTGCCAGCAGCTTAAATCTAGCGGGGGGCTCCTACAATGAGCAGTTCTTC; cdr3_aa: CASSLNLAGGSYNEQFF
j_call: TRBJ2-7; clone_size: -; cdr3_length: 14; v_call: TRBV27; d_call: TRBD2; cdr3_nt: TGTGCCAGCAGTCCCAGCGGGAGGGTGGACGAGCAGTACTTC; cdr3_aa: CASSPSGRVDEQYF
j_call: TRBJ2-1; clone_size: few; cdr3_length: 13; v_call: TRBV11-2; d_call: -; cdr3_nt: TGTGCCAGCAGCCCAAGGACAGACAATGAGCAGTTCTTC; cdr3_aa: CASSPRTDNEQFF
j_call: TRBJ2-7; clone_size: -; cdr3_length: 17; v_call: TRBV6-2/TRBV6-3; d_call: TRBD2; cdr3_nt: TGTGCCAGCAGTTACTTCTTTCAGACTAGCAGACGCTACGAGCAGTACTTC; cdr3_aa: CASSYFFQTSRRYEQYF
j_call: TRBJ2-5; clone_size: -; cdr3_length: 14; v_call: TRBV9; d_call: -; cdr3_nt: TGTGCCAGCAGCGCCCTCGGCGGGGAAGAGACCCAGTACTTC; cdr3_aa: CASSALGGEETQYF
j_call: TRBJ2-2; clone_size: few; cdr3_length: 13; v_call: TRBV9; d_call: -; cdr3_nt: TGTGCCAGCAGCGCCATGAACACCGGGGAGCTGTTTTTT; cdr3_aa: CASSAMNTGELFF